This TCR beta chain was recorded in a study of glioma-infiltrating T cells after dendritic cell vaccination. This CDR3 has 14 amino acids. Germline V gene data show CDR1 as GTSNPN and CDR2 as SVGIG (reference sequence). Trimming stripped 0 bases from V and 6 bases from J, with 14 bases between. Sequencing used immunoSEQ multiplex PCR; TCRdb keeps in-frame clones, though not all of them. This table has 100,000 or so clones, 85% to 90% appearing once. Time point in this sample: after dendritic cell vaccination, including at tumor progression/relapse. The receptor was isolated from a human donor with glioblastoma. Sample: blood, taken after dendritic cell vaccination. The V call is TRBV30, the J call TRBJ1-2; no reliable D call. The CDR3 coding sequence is TGTGCCTGGAGTGTACCGGGATTCACGGATGGCTACACCTTC. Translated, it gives CAWSVPGFTDGYTF.